The rows below give T cell receptor beta chains drawn from one sample of a study of blood T cells in healthy people across ages. TCRdb re-called the 5' RACE reads through MiXCR, storing one row per CDR3 protein. The table records around 780,000 distinct CDR3 sequences, approximately 24% of them present only once. These data were also reused for a study on T cells of mothers and their children.

Specimen: blood. These receptors were taken from a boy aged 5 to 17 in good health. Each CDR3 is given with its conserved first and last residue. The order of the fields is clone size, D gene, V gene, J gene, CDR3 DNA, CDR3 protein. A D gene is named only where the DNA matches it firmly. Size is stated for part of the rows, as once, few or many counts, or as a class when the clone is expanded.

abundance: few; d_gene: TRBD2; v_gene: TRBV19; j_gene: TRBJ2-1; CDR3nt: TGTGCCAGTAGTCTCAGACTAGCGGGGGGGCTCGATGAGCAGTTCTTC; CDR3aa: CASSLRLAGGLDEQFF
abundance: -; d_gene: TRBD1; v_gene: TRBV5-1; j_gene: TRBJ1-1; CDR3nt: TGCGCCAGCAGCTCCTTACAGGGGGGCGCTGAAGCTTTCTTT; CDR3aa: CASSSLQGGAEAFF
abundance: few; d_gene: TRBD1; v_gene: TRBV5-1; j_gene: TRBJ2-7; CDR3nt: TGCACCAGCAGCTTGGCCGAGGGGGCTGGGTACGAGCAGTACTTC; CDR3aa: CTSSLAEGAGYEQYF
abundance: once; d_gene: -; v_gene: TRBV11-3; j_gene: TRBJ2-1; CDR3nt: TGTGCCAGCAGCTTATATAGCGAAGGTGAGCAGTTCTTC; CDR3aa: CASSLYSEGEQFF
abundance: -; d_gene: -; v_gene: TRBV5-1; j_gene: TRBJ1-4; CDR3nt: TGCGCCAGCAGCTCGGACGGACAACGGGAAAAACTGTTTTTT; CDR3aa: CASSSDGQREKLFF
abundance: few; d_gene: TRBD2; v_gene: TRBV7-9; j_gene: TRBJ2-7; CDR3nt: TGTGCCAGCAATCCGGGCGGGGGGCCCACCTACGAGCAGTACTTC; CDR3aa: CASNPGGGPTYEQYF
abundance: few; d_gene: -; v_gene: TRBV12-3/TRBV12-4; j_gene: TRBJ2-5; CDR3nt: TGTGCCAGCAGTTTGAGGCCAGATCCACAAGAGACCCAGTACTTC; CDR3aa: CASSLRPDPQETQYF
abundance: many; d_gene: -; v_gene: TRBV9; j_gene: TRBJ2-7; CDR3nt: TGTGCCAGCAGCGCCTCACTTGGTACCTCCGAGCAGTACTTC; CDR3aa: CASSASLGTSEQYF
abundance: -; d_gene: TRBD1; v_gene: TRBV7-7; j_gene: TRBJ2-7; CDR3nt: TGTGCCAGCAGCGAGAAGGGACAGGGGGGCATTTACGAGCAGTACTTC; CDR3aa: CASSEKGQGGIYEQYF
abundance: few; d_gene: -; v_gene: TRBV5-1; j_gene: TRBJ2-2; CDR3nt: TGCGCCAGCAGCCCCAAAAACAGGGATCGAGAATTCGCCGGGGAGCTGTTTTTT; CDR3aa: CASSPKNRDREFAGELFF
abundance: -; d_gene: TRBD2; v_gene: TRBV7-8; j_gene: TRBJ2-3; CDR3nt: TGTGCCAGCAGCGGTACTAGCGGTACACTCGATACGCAGTATTTT; CDR3aa: CASSGTSGTLDTQYF
abundance: -; d_gene: -; v_gene: TRBV5-1; j_gene: TRBJ2-5; CDR3nt: TGCGCCAGCAGCCTACGACTAGTGGGAACGGAGACCCAGTACTTC; CDR3aa: CASSLRLVGTETQYF
abundance: few; d_gene: TRBD2; v_gene: TRBV6-2/TRBV6-3; j_gene: TRBJ2-3; CDR3nt: TGTGCCAGCAGTTACGGGACTAGCGGGGGATTCACAGATACGCAGTATTTT; CDR3aa: CASSYGTSGGFTDTQYF
abundance: few; d_gene: TRBD1; v_gene: TRBV20-1; j_gene: TRBJ2-7; CDR3nt: TGCAGTGCTACCCTGACACAGGGGAAAAAGCAGTACTTC; CDR3aa: CSATLTQGKKQYF